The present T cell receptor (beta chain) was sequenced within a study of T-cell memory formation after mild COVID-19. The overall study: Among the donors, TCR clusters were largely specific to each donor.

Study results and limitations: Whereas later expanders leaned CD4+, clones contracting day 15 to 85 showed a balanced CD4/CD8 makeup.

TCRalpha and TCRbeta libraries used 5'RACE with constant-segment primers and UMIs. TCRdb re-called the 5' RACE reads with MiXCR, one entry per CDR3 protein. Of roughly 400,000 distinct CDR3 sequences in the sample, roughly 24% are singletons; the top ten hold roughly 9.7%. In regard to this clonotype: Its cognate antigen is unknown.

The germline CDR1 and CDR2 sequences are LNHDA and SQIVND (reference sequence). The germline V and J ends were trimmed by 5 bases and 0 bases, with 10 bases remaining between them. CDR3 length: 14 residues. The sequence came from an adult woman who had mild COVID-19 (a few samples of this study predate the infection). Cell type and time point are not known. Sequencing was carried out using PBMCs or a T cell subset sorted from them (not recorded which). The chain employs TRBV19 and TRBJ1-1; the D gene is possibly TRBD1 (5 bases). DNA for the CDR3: TGTGCCAGTAGTTGGGACGGGGTGAACACTGAAGCTTTCTTT. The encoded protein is CASSWDGVNTEAFF. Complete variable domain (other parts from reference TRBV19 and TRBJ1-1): DGGITQSPKYLFRKEGQNVTLSCEQNLNHDAMYWYRQDPGQGLRLIYYSQIVNDFQKGDIAEGYSVSREKKESFPLTVTSAQKNPTAFYLCASSWDGVNTEAFFGQGTRLTVV.